The TCR beta chain under discussion was sequenced for a study of T cell changes during pregnancy in multiple sclerosis. Profiling relied on immunoSEQ multiplex PCR, and the TCRdb table lists in-frame clones only, not all of them. Among some 85,000 clones, around 94% were seen once, and the ten largest hold around 0.84%. V lost 4 bases and J lost 5; bases outside the gene matches: 9. In germline, CDR1 is SGHNT, CDR2 YYREEE (reference sequence). CDR3 size: 15 residues. The sequencing used peripheral blood, collected in the third trimester of pregnancy. The receptor's source is a female donor with multiple sclerosis, enrolled in a pregnancy study. The chain combines TRBV5-4 with TRBJ2-7; TRBD2 matches at 10 bases. CDR3 sequence reads: CASSPSSGSYHEQYF. CDR3 bases: TGTGCCAGCAGCCCGTCTAGCGGGAGTTATCACGAGCAGTACTTC. The variable domain in full, with the rest retrieved from reference TRBV5-4 and TRBJ2-7, is ETGVTQSPTHLIKTRGQQVTLRCSSQSGHNTVSWYQQALGQGPQFIFQYYREEENGRGNFPPRFSGLQFPNYSSELNVNALELDDSALYLCASSPSSGSYHEQYFGPGTRLTVT.